The clone carrying this T cell receptor (beta chain) was found a few times. The target antigen is unknown. TCRdb ran MiXCR on the 5' RACE reads and lists one entry per CDR3 protein. The repertoire has 700,000 to 1,000,000 distinct CDR3 sequences, 12% of them found once; the top ten carry about 0.5%. This specimen comes from a study of CD8 T cells in ankylosing spondylitis. The germline CDR1 and CDR2 sequences are MGHDK and SYGVNS. With V trimmed by 2 bases and J by 7 bases, 8 bases remained unmatched. This CDR3 has 15 amino acids. Study observations and caveats: The study identified a TCR beta motif of several highly homologous variants that appeared characteristic of ankylosing spondylitis blood.

Input material: blood, either unsorted or a sorted T cell fraction (not recorded which). The chain recombines TRBV25-1 with TRBJ2-3; 8 bases fit TRBD2. The receptor comes from a male donor with ankylosing spondylitis. The CDR3 is CASSELSGSRYTQYF. The CDR3 region has the DNA TGTGCCAGCAGTGAACTGAGCGGGAGTCGATATACGCAGTATTTT.